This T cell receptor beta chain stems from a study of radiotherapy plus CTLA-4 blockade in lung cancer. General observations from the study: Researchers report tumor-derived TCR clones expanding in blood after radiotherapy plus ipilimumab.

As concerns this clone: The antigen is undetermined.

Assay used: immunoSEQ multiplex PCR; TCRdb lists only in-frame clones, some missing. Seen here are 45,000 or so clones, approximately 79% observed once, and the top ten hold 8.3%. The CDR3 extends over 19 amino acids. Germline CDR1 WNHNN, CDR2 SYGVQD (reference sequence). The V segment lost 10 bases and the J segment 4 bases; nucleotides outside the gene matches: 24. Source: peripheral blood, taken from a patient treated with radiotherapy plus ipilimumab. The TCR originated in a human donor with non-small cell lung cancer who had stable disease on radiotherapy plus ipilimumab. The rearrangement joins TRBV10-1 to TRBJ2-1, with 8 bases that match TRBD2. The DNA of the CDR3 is TGCGCCACCACAGGGCCGGGAGGGGAAGCGGACAGTAAGTACAATGAGCAGTTCTTC. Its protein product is CATTGPGGEADSKYNEQFF.